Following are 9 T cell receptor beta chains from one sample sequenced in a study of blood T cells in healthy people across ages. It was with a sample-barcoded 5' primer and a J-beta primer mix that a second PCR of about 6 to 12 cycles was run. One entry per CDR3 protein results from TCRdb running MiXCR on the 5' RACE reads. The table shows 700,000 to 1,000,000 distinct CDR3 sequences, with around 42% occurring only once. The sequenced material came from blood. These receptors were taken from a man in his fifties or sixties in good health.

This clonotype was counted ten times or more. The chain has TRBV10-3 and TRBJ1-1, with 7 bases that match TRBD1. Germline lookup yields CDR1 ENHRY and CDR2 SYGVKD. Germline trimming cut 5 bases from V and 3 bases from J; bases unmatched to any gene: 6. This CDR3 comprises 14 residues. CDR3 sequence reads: CAISTTGTDTEAFF. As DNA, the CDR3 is TGTGCCATCAGTACGACAGGGACGGACACTGAAGCTTTCTTT.

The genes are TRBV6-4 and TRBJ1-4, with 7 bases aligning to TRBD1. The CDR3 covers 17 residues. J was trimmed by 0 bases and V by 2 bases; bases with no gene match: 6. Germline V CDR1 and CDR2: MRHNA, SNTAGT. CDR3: CASSDPQGGATNEKLFF. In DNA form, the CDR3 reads TGTGCCAGCAGTGACCCCCAGGGGGGTGCAACTAATGAAAAACTGTTTTTT.

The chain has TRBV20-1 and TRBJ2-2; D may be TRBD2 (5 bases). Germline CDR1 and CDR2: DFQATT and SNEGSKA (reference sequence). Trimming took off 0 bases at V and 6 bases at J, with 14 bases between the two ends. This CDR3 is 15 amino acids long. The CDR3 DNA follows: TGCAGTGCTAGAGATTCCCGGGATCACCCCGGGGAGCTGTTTTTT. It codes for CSARDSRDHPGELFF.

The CDR3 loop reads CASSSGTSGEQYF. The CDR3 nucleotides read TGTGCCAGCAGCTCCGGGACTAGCGGCGAGCAGTACTTC. The V call is TRBV13, the J call TRBJ2-5, with 11 bases lining up with TRBD2. The J call may be faulty, since TRBJ2-7 better matches the DNA end. Germline CDR1 PRHDT, CDR2 FYEKMQ (reference sequence). The CDR3 has 13 amino acids.

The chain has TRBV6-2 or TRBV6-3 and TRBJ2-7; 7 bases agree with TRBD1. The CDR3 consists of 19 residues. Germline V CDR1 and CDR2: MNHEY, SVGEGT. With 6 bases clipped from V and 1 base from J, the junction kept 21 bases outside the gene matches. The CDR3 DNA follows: TGTGCCAGCAGGGGGGCCGTCCTCAAGACAGGGAAGGGGTCCTACGAGCAGTACTTC. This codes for CASRGAVLKTGKGSYEQYF.

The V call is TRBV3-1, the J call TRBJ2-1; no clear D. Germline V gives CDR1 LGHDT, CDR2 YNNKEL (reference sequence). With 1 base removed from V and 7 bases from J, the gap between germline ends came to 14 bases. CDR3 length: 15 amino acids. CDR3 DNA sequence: TGTGCCAGCAGCCAAGTGGACCGGTCTGGGAATGAGCAGTTCTTC. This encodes CASSQVDRSGNEQFF.

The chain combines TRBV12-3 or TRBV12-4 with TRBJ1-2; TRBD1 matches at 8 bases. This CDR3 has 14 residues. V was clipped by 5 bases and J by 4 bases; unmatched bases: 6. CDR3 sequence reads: CASSHGQGSYGYTF. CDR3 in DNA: TGTGCCAGCAGTCACGGACAGGGAAGCTATGGCTACACCTTC.

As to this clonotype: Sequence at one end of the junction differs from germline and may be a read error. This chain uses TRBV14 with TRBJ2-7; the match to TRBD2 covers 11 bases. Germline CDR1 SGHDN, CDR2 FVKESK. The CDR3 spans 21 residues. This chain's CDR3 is CACSQRIPGLAELKPSYEQYF. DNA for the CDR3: TGTGCCTGCAGCCAAAGGATACCGGGACTAGCGGAGTTAAAGCCCTCCTACGAGCAGTACTTC.

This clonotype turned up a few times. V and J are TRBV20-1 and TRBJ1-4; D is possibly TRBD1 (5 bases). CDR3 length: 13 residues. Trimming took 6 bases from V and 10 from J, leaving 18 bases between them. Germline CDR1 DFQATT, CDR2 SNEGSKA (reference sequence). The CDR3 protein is CSATTGGTGKLFF. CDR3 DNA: TGCAGTGCAACAACGGGGGGTACTGGAAAACTGTTTTTT.